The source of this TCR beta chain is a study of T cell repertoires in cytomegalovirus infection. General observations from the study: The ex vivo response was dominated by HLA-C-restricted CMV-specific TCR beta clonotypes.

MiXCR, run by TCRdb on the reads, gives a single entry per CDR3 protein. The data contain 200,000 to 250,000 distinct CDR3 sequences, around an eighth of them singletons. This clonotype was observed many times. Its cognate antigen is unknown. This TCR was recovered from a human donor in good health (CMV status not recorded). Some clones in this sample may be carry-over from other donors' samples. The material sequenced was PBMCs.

CDR3 loop: CASSSNGQGGYEQYF. The CDR3 DNA follows: TGTGCCAGCAGCTCAAACGGACAGGGTGGTTACGAGCAGTACTTC. The genes are TRBV7-2 and TRBJ2-7; 8 bases match TRBD1. Germline loops: CDR1 SGHTA, CDR2 FQGNSA. The J segment lost 4 bases and the V segment lost 4 bases, leaving 9 bases of the junction unmatched. This CDR3 is built from 15 residues.